This is a list of T cell receptor beta chains from one sample in a study of T cells after yellow fever vaccination. Each CDR3 protein is one row after TCRdb ran MiXCR on the 5' RACE reads. Altogether 620,000 or so distinct CDR3 sequences are present, roughly 12% being singletons, with the ten largest covering 15%. The sample here was PBMCs, taken on the day of the yellow fever booster vaccination. The receptors stem from a man under 40 who received the YFV17D yellow fever vaccine. CDR3s include the opening cysteine and the closing phenylalanine or tryptophan. A D gene is named only where the DNA matches it firmly. Size tells how often a clone was seen (once, few, many) or the class of an expanded clone, and some rows leave it out.

clone size,J gene,V gene,D gene,CDR3 protein,CDR3 DNA
-,TRBJ1-3,TRBV12-3/TRBV12-4,-,CASRYDSSFSGNTIYF,TGTGCCAGCAGGTACGACAGTTCCTTCTCTGGAAACACCATATATTTT
few,TRBJ2-1,TRBV20-1,TRBD2,CSALPGLAGAQFF,TGCAGTGCTCTCCCGGGACTAGCGGGAGCGCAGTTCTTC
-,TRBJ2-7,TRBV29-1,-,CSVGDPGPIYEQYF,TGCAGCGTGGGGGACCCGGGGCCCATCTACGAGCAGTACTTC
-,TRBJ2-4,TRBV5-1,TRBD1,CASSLDLPGQGFQYF,TGCGCCAGCAGCTTGGACCTTCCGGGACAGGGTTTTCAGTACTTC
few,TRBJ2-5,TRBV19,-,CASSRTTGTQETQYF,TGTGCCAGTAGTCGGACAACGGGGACCCAGGAGACCCAGTACTTC
-,TRBJ1-6,TRBV7-9,-,CASSSITYSPLHF,TGTGCCAGCAGCTCCATAACCTATTCACCCCTCCACTTT
few,TRBJ2-1,TRBV20-1,TRBD2,CSASVAGGLPNTYNEQFF,TGCAGTGCTAGCGTGGCGGGAGGCCTACCAAATACCTACAATGAGCAGTTCTTC
few,TRBJ2-7,TRBV21-1,-,CASSKARTGRDPYEQYF,TGTGCCAGCAGCAAAGCCCGGACAGGCAGAGACCCGTACGAGCAGTACTTC
few,TRBJ2-1,TRBV10-3,-,CAIRGGPGYEQFF,TGTGCCATCAGGGGGGGGCCGGGCTATGAGCAGTTCTTC
-,TRBJ2-7,TRBV18,-,CASSPLGSAYEQYF,TGTGCCAGCTCACCCCTAGGGTCAGCCTACGAGCAGTACTTC
-,TRBJ2-7,TRBV9,-,CASSVGAVLTSSYEQYF,TGTGCCAGCAGCGTAGGGGCCGTTCTTACCAGCTCCTACGAGCAGTACTTC